This T cell receptor (beta chain) was identified in a study of T cells after yellow fever vaccination. Study results and limitations: Contamination of FACS-sorted repertoires by abundant clonotypes from the bulk population could occur.

They built TCR cDNA with 5'RACE template switching, a step that put in a universal primer site and UMIs. MiXCR, applied by TCRdb to the 5' RACE reads, yields one record per CDR3 protein. The data hold around 600,000 distinct CDR3 sequences, with roughly an eighth observed a single time. Germline values: CDR1 MGHRA, CDR2 YSYEKL. This CDR3 has 13 amino acids. V was clipped by 4 bases and J by 3 bases, with 10 bases between them. In this sample, this clonotype turned up many times. Its target is unknown. The V call is TRBV4-1, the J call TRBJ2-7; D is perhaps TRBD1 (5 bases). The sequence came from a man aged 25 to 45 who received the YFV17D yellow fever vaccine. The specimen was PBMCs, collected on the day of the yellow fever booster vaccination. CDR3: CASSLRENYEQYF. DNA of the CDR3: TGCGCCAGCAGCCTCAGGGAAAACTACGAGCAGTACTTC.